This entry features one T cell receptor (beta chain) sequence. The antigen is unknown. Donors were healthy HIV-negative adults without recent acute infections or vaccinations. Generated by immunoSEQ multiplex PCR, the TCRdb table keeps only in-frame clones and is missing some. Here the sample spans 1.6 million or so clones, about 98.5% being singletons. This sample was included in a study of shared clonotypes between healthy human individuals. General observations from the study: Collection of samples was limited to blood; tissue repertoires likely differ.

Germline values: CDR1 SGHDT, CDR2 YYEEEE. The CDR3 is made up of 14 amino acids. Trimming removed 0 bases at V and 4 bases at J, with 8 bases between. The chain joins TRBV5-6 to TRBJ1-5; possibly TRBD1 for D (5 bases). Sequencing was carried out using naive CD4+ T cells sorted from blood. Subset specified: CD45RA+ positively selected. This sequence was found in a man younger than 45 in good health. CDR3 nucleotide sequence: TGTGCCAGCAGCTTGGGTACAGGAAATCAGCCCCAGCATTTT. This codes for CASSLGTGNQPQHF.